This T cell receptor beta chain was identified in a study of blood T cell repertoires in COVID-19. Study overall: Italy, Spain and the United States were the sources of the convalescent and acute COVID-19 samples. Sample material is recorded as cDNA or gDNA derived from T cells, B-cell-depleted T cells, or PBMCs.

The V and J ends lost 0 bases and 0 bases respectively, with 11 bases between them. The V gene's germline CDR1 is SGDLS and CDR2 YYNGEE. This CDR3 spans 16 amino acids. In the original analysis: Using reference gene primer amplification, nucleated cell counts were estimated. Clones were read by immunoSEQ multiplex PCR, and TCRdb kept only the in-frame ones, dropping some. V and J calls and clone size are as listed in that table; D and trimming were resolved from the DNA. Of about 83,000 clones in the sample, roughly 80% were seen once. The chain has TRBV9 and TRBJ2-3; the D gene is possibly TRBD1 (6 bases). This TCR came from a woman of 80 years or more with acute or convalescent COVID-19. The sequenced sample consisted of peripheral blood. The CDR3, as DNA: TGTGCCAGCAGCGTAGAACAGGGCATTAGCACAGATACGCAGTATTTT. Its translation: CASSVEQGISTDTQYF.